These T cell receptor beta chains were read from a single sample in a study of post-analysis software for immune sequencing data. TCRdb recomputed calls from the PCR reads with MiXCR, one row per CDR3 protein. The data contain roughly 620,000 distinct CDR3 sequences, around 47% of them singletons. The sample taken for sequencing was blood. These receptors were obtained from a girl between 10 and 17 years old with multiple sclerosis. The CDR3 runs from the conserved cysteine through the conserved F or W. The D gene is left open where the match is weak. Not all rows give a size; the values are once, few, many and, for expanded clones, a class.

clone_size	v_call	j_call	d_call	cdr3_length	cdr3_aa	cdr3_nt
few	TRBV5-1	TRBJ2-3	-	15	CASGATGEVTDTQYF	TGCGCCAGCGGGGCCACAGGGGAGGTTACAGATACGCAGTATTTT
few	TRBV5-1	TRBJ2-7	-	14	CACGRGLGTYEQYF	TGCGCCTGCGGCCGGGGCTTGGGGACCTACGAGCAGTACTTC
-	TRBV20-1	TRBJ2-3	-	14	CSARPPVFTDTQYF	TGCAGTGCTAGGCCCCCAGTCTTCACAGATACGCAGTATTTT
few	TRBV24-1	TRBJ2-3	-	13	CATSVQRADTQYF	TGTGCCACCAGTGTTCAGAGAGCGGATACGCAGTATTTT
few	TRBV20-1	TRBJ2-3	TRBD1	12	CSANRGRDTQYF	TGCAGTGCTAACAGGGGAAGAGATACGCAGTATTTT
-	TRBV5-1	TRBJ2-5	-	14	CASSLATGQETQYF	TGCGCCAGCAGCTTGGCGACAGGTCAAGAGACCCAGTACTTC
-	TRBV10-3	TRBJ2-1	-	14	CAISESESYNEQFF	TGTGCCATCAGTGAGTCCGAAAGCTACAATGAGCAGTTCTTC
-	TRBV18	TRBJ2-7	TRBD1	17	CASSPRDRGILRYEQYF	TGTGCCAGCTCACCAAGGGACAGGGGAATTCTTCGTTACGAGCAGTACTTC
-	TRBV18	TRBJ1-5	TRBD1	15	CASSRDRGGNQPQHF	TGTGCCAGCTCACGGGACAGGGGTGGCAATCAGCCCCAGCATTTT
-	TRBV7-3	TRBJ1-2	TRBD1	14	CASSSRTGADGYTF	TGTGCCAGCAGCTCCAGGACAGGGGCAGATGGCTACACCTTC
-	TRBV12-3/TRBV12-4	TRBJ1-2	-	15	CASSARIGGLDGYTF	TGTGCCAGCAGTGCCAGGATCGGGGGCCTAGATGGCTACACCTTC
few	TRBV4-1	TRBJ1-1	-	14	CASSQDKGNTEAFF	TGCGCCAGCAGCCAAGATAAAGGGAACACTGAAGCTTTCTTT
once	TRBV12-3/TRBV12-4	TRBJ2-3	-	15	CASSLGQVETDTQYF	TGTGCCAGCAGTTTGGGGCAGGTGGAGACAGATACGCAGTATTTT
-	TRBV15	TRBJ2-5	-	12	CATSRDTETQYF	TGTGCCACCAGCAGAGATACCGAGACCCAGTACTTC
once	TRBV30	TRBJ2-7	-	14	CAWSVKGPAYEQYF	TGTGCCTGGAGTGTGAAGGGGCCGGCCTACGAGCAGTACTTC
few	TRBV27	TRBJ2-1	-	15	CASSFMFSSYNEQFF	TGTGCCAGCAGTTTCATGTTCAGCTCCTACAATGAGCAGTTCTTC
-	TRBV3-1	TRBJ2-5	-	12	CASTTQEETQYF	TGTGCCAGCACCACCCAGGAGGAGACCCAGTACTTC
once	TRBV5-6	TRBJ1-6	-	14	CASSFDTLGSPLHF	TGTGCCAGCAGCTTTGACACCCTCGGTTCACCCCTCCACTTT
-	TRBV6-1	TRBJ1-5	-	12	CASSSRQETQHF	TGTGCCAGCAGTAGTCGACAGGAGACCCAGCATTTT
-	TRBV7-2	TRBJ2-3	-	15	CASSLGGGHTDTQYF	TGTGCCAGCAGCTTAGGTGGAGGGCACACAGATACGCAGTATTTT
few	TRBV20-1	TRBJ2-4	-	12	CSARGGVNIQYF	TGCAGTGCTAGAGGGGGGGTAAACATTCAGTACTTC
-	TRBV7-9	TRBJ2-7	-	14	CASSPGPPENEQYF	TGTGCCAGCAGCCCTGGACCCCCGGAGAACGAGCAGTACTTC
-	TRBV19	TRBJ2-3	-	14	CASSIYASTDTQYF	TGTGCCAGTAGTATATACGCTAGCACAGATACGCAGTATTTT
few	TRBV5-1	TRBJ2-7	-	15	CASSPTGGDPNEQYF	TGCGCCAGCAGCCCCACCGGAGGTGACCCCAACGAGCAGTACTTC
-	TRBV7-2	TRBJ2-3	-	15	CASSLISRGTDTQYF	TGTGCCAGCAGCTTAATCAGCAGGGGAACGGATACGCAGTATTTT
few	TRBV4-2	TRBJ2-5	TRBD2	18	CASSQRAGGPAGEETQYF	TGTGCCAGCAGCCAACGAGCGGGAGGGCCGGCGGGGGAAGAGACCCAGTACTTC
many	TRBV29-1	TRBJ2-3	-	12	CSGAESTDTQYF	TGCAGCGGGGCAGAGAGCACAGATACGCAGTATTTT
-	TRBV29-1	TRBJ2-7	-	13	CSVASEASYEQYF	TGCAGCGTGGCGTCAGAAGCTTCCTACGAGCAGTACTTC
-	TRBV20-1	TRBJ2-3	-	14	CSARDNGSKDTQYF	TGCAGTGCTAGAGATAACGGGAGCAAAGATACGCAGTATTTT
-	TRBV4-2	TRBJ2-7	-	16	CASSQDQVTTPYEQYF	TGTGCCAGCAGCCAAGATCAGGTGACTACCCCCTACGAGCAGTACTTC
-	TRBV10-3	TRBJ1-6	-	16	CAIRDQSQGRASPLHF	TGTGCCATCCGCGACCAATCACAGGGAAGGGCTTCACCCCTCCACTTT
-	TRBV7-8	TRBJ2-5	TRBD2	15	CASSLQQRERETQYF	TGTGCCAGCAGCTTACAGCAGCGGGAGCGGGAGACCCAGTACTTC
-	TRBV10-3	TRBJ2-5	-	16	CAISEPDRRSQETQYF	TGTGCCATCAGTGAGCCTGATAGAAGATCCCAAGAGACCCAGTACTTC
few	TRBV9	TRBJ2-1	-	13	CASSVGGSNEQFF	TGTGCCAGCAGCGTAGGGGGTAGCAATGAGCAGTTCTTC
few	TRBV12-3/TRBV12-4	TRBJ2-7	-	15	CASSLTGGTSYEQYF	TGTGCCAGCAGTTTAACGGGGGGCACCTCCTACGAGCAGTACTTC
-	TRBV5-1	TRBJ1-2	-	15	CASSLRQVPVEGYTF	TGCGCCAGCAGCTTGCGGCAGGTCCCGGTGGAGGGCTACACCTTC
-	TRBV11-2	TRBJ2-1	-	17	CASSTPLRDQRGVEQFF	TGTGCCAGCAGTACACCGCTTAGGGACCAGAGGGGGGTTGAGCAGTTCTTC
-	TRBV7-6	TRBJ2-3	-	16	CASSLAGESSTDTQYF	TGTGCCAGCAGCTTAGCAGGGGAGTCTAGCACAGATACGCAGTATTTT
few	TRBV20-1	TRBJ1-1	-	13	CSVFGQLNTEAFF	TGCAGTGTATTCGGACAGTTGAACACTGAAGCTTTCTTT
few	TRBV6-5	TRBJ1-2	-	14	CASLPLGKPHGYTF	TGTGCCAGCCTTCCCCTGGGGAAGCCCCATGGCTACACCTTC
-	TRBV6-6	TRBJ2-7	-	15	CASSYDRLSSYEQYF	TGTGCCAGCAGTTACGATAGGTTGAGCTCCTACGAGCAGTACTTC
few	TRBV6-1	TRBJ2-7	TRBD1	15	CASSEFRQGANEQYF	TGTGCCAGCAGTGAATTTAGACAGGGGGCGAACGAGCAGTACTTC
-	TRBV20-1	TRBJ2-1	-	16	CSARTSKASSYNEQFF	TGCAGTGCTAGAACTAGTAAAGCGAGCTCCTACAATGAGCAGTTCTTC
-	TRBV12-3/TRBV12-4	TRBJ2-1	TRBD2	12	CASSRGRDEQFF	TGTGCCAGCAGTCGGGGGAGGGATGAGCAGTTCTTC
few	TRBV20-1	TRBJ2-3	-	14	CSAPGWSGTDTQYF	TGCAGTGCGCCAGGTTGGTCCGGCACAGATACGCAGTATTTT
-	TRBV3-1	TRBJ2-3	-	13	CASSQEGKDTQYF	TGTGCCAGCAGCCAGGAGGGGAAAGATACGCAGTATTTT
-	TRBV5-1	TRBJ2-1	-	16	CASRSRSSDPYNEQFF	TGCGCCAGCCGCTCTCGATCTAGCGATCCCTACAATGAGCAGTTCTTC